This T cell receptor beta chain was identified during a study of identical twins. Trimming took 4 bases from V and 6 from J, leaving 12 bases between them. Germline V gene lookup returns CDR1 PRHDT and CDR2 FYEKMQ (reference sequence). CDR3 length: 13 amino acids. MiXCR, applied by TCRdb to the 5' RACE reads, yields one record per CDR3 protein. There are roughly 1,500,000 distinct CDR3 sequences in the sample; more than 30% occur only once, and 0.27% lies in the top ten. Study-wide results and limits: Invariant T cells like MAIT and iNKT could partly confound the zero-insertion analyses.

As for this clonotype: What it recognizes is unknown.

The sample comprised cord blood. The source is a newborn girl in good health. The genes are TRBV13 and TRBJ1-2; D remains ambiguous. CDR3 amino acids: CASSSTRKDGYTF. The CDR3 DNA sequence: TGTGCCAGCAGCTCCACCAGGAAGGATGGCTACACCTTC.